This passage covers 21 T cell receptor beta chains from one sample sequenced in a study of blood T cell repertoires in COVID-19. Produced via immunoSEQ multiplex PCR; TCRdb's table is partial and in-frame only. This table has hundreds of thousands of clones, about nine tenths appearing once. The specimen sequenced was peripheral blood. The source of these receptors is a woman between 25 and 40 years old with COVID-19, enrolled during active disease.

Here the CDR3 reads CASSLAPEYTDTQYF. CDR3 bases: TGCGCCAGCAGCTTGGCTCCGGAGTACACAGATACGCAGTATTTT. The chain has TRBV5-1 and TRBJ2-3; D is undetermined. The CDR3 is 15 residues long. The V gene lost 0 bases and the J gene lost 2 bases, with 10 bases spanning the gap. CDR1 and CDR2 from the germline V gene are SGHRS and YFSETQ.

The CDR3 sequence: CASSYPSSRNEQFF. The DNA for the CDR3 is TGTGCCAGCAGTTACCCTAGCTCGCGCAATGAGCAGTTCTTC. The chain joins TRBV6-5 to TRBJ2-1; tentatively, D is TRBD2 (5 bases). V was cut by 2 bases and J by 6 bases, with 11 bases left in between. The CDR3 totals 14 residues. Germline V gene lookup returns CDR1 MNHEY and CDR2 SVGAGI.

Points on this clone: In the same sample, other DNA sequences code for this CDR3. This chain uses TRBV9 with TRBJ2-1; 8 bases fit TRBD2. The CDR3 sequence is 15 residues long. V shed 0 bases, J shed 4 bases, and the junction held 3 bases outside the gene matches. Germline V CDR1 and CDR2: SGDLS, YYNGEE. The CDR3 DNA sequence: TGTGCCAGCAGCGTAGGAGCGGGGGCGTACAATGAGCAGTTCTTC. Translation: CASSVGAGAYNEQFF.

This chain uses TRBV5-4 with TRBJ2-7; TRBD1 might be the D (5 bases). V was cut by 2 bases and J by 0 bases, with 12 bases left in between. The germline V gene has CDR1 SGHNT and CDR2 YYREEE (reference sequence). This CDR3 comprises 15 residues. In DNA form, the CDR3 reads TGTGCCAGCAGCTTTCGTCAGGGAAACTCCTACGAGCAGTACTTC. Translated, it gives CASSFRQGNSYEQYF.

The chain has TRBV5-1 and TRBJ2-5; 11 bases match TRBD2. In germline, CDR1 is SGHRS, CDR2 YFSETQ. The trim removed 6 bases at V and 5 bases at J, leaving 9 bases unmatched. The CDR3 runs 15 residues. CDR3 in amino acids: CASTNIAGGTETQYF. The CDR3 DNA reads as TGCGCCAGCACCAACATAGCGGGGGGGACCGAGACCCAGTACTTC.

This clone was detected once. This chain joins TRBV9 and TRBJ1-1; D gene uncertain. Trimming left V 1 base short and J 6 bases short, with 7 bases between. Germline CDR1 reads SGDLS; CDR2 reads YYNGEE. The CDR3 totals 12 residues. The CDR3 reads CASSVQDSEAFF. CDR3 bases: TGTGCCAGCAGCGTACAGGACTCTGAAGCTTTCTTT.

This clone was seen a single time. CDR3 sequence (DNA): TGTGCCAGCAGCGTAGGCCAGGGTGATTCGGGTAATTCACCCCTCCACTTT. It encodes CASSVGQGDSGNSPLHF. The chain couples TRBV9 to TRBJ1-6; possible D gene TRBD1, 5 bases. The V and J ends lost 0 bases and 6 bases respectively, with 16 bases between them. The CDR3 consists of 17 residues. The germline V gene has CDR1 SGDLS and CDR2 YYNGEE. The variable domain in full, completed from reference TRBV9 and TRBJ1-6, reads DSGVTQTPKHLITATGQRVTLRCSPRSGDLSVYWYQQSLDQGLQFLIQYYNGEERAKGNILERFSAQQFPDLHSELNLSSLELGDSALYFCASSVGQGDSGNSPLHFGNGTRLTVT.

V and J are TRBV15 and TRBJ2-1, with 8 positions matching TRBD1. The CDR3 has 16 residues. Germline loops: CDR1 LNHNV, CDR2 YYDKDF (reference sequence). V shed 3 bases and J 0 bases; nucleotides not matched to a gene: 4. The CDR3 is CATSSYQGASYNEQFF. In nucleotides, the CDR3 is TGTGCCACCAGCAGTTACCAGGGGGCCTCCTACAATGAGCAGTTCTTC. Full variable domain (remainder filled in from reference TRBV15 and TRBJ2-1): DAMVIQNPRYQVTQFGKPVTLSCSQTLNHNVMYWYQQKSSQAPKLLFHYYDKDFNNEADTPDNFQSRRPNTSFCFLDIRSPGLGDTAMYLCATSSYQGASYNEQFFGPGTRLTVL.

The V and J genes are TRBV24-1 and TRBJ2-7; a weak D match, TRBD2 (5 bases). The CDR3 has 13 amino acids. Germline V lookup: CDR1 KGHDR, CDR2 SFDVKD. Trimming shortened V by 4 bases and J by 3 bases, and 9 bases separated the two germline ends. CDR3 in DNA: TGTGCCACCAGTGACGGAAGCGGCTACGAGCAGTACTTC. Its translation: CATSDGSGYEQYF.

V usage is TRBV19 and J usage is TRBJ2-1; D is possibly TRBD2 (5 bases). CDR3 size: 17 residues. Looked up from germline, CDR1 is LNHDA and CDR2 is SQIVND (reference sequence). V lost 7 bases, J lost 0 bases, and 19 bases lay in between. The CDR3: CASTRALATSSYNEQFF. The CDR3 coding sequence is TGTGCCAGTACGCGGGCTCTTGCCACGAGCTCCTACAATGAGCAGTTCTTC.

This clone was counted between two and nine times. The genes are TRBV5-1 and TRBJ1-1; D is perhaps TRBD1 (6 bases). Between the trimmed V and J ends, which lost 0 bases and 6 bases, there was a span of 30 bases. CDR3 length equals 20 residues. CDR1 SGHRS and CDR2 YFSETQ come from the germline V gene. The chain's CDR3 is CASSLGITGPGRSPGPEAFF. The CDR3 DNA sequence: TGCGCCAGCAGCTTGGGGATTACAGGGCCCGGCAGATCCCCGGGCCCTGAAGCTTTCTTT.

This sequence joins TRBV6-5 and TRBJ2-7, with TRBD1 as a possible D gene (5 bases). CDR3 length: 14 residues. V was clipped by 5 bases and J by 3 bases, with 14 bases between them. The germline V gene has CDR1 MNHEY and CDR2 SVGAGI. CDR3 loop: CASSQAQGDYEQYV. The DNA for the CDR3 is TGTGCCAGCAGTCAGGCGCAGGGTGACTACGAGCAGTACGTC.

The V and J genes are TRBV6-2 or TRBV6-3 and TRBJ1-3; tentative D call: TRBD1 (6 bases). V lost 2 bases, J lost 9 bases, and 14 bases lay in between. The CDR3 length is 14 residues. Germline-derived CDR1 and CDR2 are MNHEY and SVGEGT. CDR3 in amino acids: CASSYGTSGGTIYF. The CDR3 region has the DNA TGTGCCAGCAGTTACGGGACATCCGGTGGCACCATATATTTT.

The chain joins TRBV27 to TRBJ2-7, with a tentative D call TRBD2 (6 bases). V was shortened by 6 bases and J by 0 bases, with 9 bases between the two germline ends. The CDR3 totals 13 residues. Germline V gene data show CDR1 as MNHEY and CDR2 as SMNVEV (reference sequence). The CDR3 DNA reads as TGTGCCAGCAGCAGACTAGGCTCCTACGAGCAGTACTTC. Its protein is CASSRLGSYEQYF.

CDR3 DNA: TGTGCCAGCAGCTCCATGACAGATTTCCAAGAGACCCAGTACTTC. Encoded protein: CASSSMTDFQETQYF. This sequence joins TRBV11-2 and TRBJ2-5; maybe TRBD1 (5 bases). The V gene lost 4 bases and the J gene lost 1 base, with 13 bases spanning the gap. Germline V gives CDR1 SGHAT, CDR2 FQNNGV. This CDR3 comprises 15 residues.

J is TRBJ2-1 and V is TRBV7-2; 10 nucleotides match TRBD2. Trimming at V came to 5 bases and at J to 9 bases, leaving 13 bases not matched to a gene. The CDR3 is made up of 16 amino acids. In germline, CDR1 is SGHTA, CDR2 FQGNSA. The DNA for the CDR3 is TGTGCCAGCAGCCCCAGTCCTAGCGGGAGTTTCGGTGAGCAGTTCTTC. Protein product: CASSPSPSGSFGEQFF.

The rearrangement uses TRBV10-1 and TRBJ2-7; TRBD1 matches 7 bases. The trim removed 6 bases at V and 3 bases at J, leaving 5 bases unmatched. This CDR3 has 13 residues. Germline loops: CDR1 WNHNN, CDR2 SYGVQD (reference sequence). This CDR3 is CASSINRGYEQYF. The CDR3 DNA reads as TGCGCCAGCAGCATAAACAGGGGCTACGAGCAGTACTTC.

The genes are TRBV28 and TRBJ2-1; 8 bases match TRBD2. CDR1 MDHEN and CDR2 SYDVKM come from the germline V gene. This CDR3 contains 18 residues. J gave up 4 bases and V 4 bases, and 15 bases lay outside the gene matches. CDR3 coding DNA: TGTGCCAGCAGTTCTCCTGCCCCAAGCGGGGGTGGGTACAATGAGCAGTTCTTC. Encoded protein: CASSSPAPSGGGYNEQFF.

The chain has TRBV4-1 and TRBJ2-7; possibly TRBD1 for D (6 bases). Germline V gene sequence: CDR1 MGHRA, CDR2 YSYEKL. This CDR3 has 15 amino acids. The germline V and J ends were trimmed by 1 base and 3 bases, with 13 bases remaining between them. The CDR3 DNA follows: TGCGCCAGCAGCCAAGGAACAGGGAGTAGCTACGAGCAGTACTTC. Translation: CASSQGTGSSYEQYF.

V is TRBV10-3 and J is TRBJ2-3; 8 bases agree with TRBD2. Germline V gives CDR1 ENHRY, CDR2 SYGVKD. This CDR3 has 14 residues. J gave up 0 bases and V 10 bases, and 6 bases lay outside the gene matches. In nucleotides, the CDR3 is TGTGCCACCATAGCGGGGAAAAGCACAGATACGCAGTATTTT. Translated: CATIAGKSTDTQYF.

This clone was seen only once. The V and J genes are TRBV9 and TRBJ1-4, with TRBD1 matching 9 bases. The germline V gene encodes CDR1 SGDLS and CDR2 YYNGEE. V trimming: 2 bases; J trimming: 8 bases; junction bases outside the gene matches: 10. CDR3 length: 16 residues. The CDR3 region is CASSVGSWDRDEKLFF. The DNA for the CDR3 is TGTGCCAGCAGCGTGGGGTCCTGGGACAGGGACGAAAAACTGTTTTTT.